A single sample gave rise to the 19 T cell receptor beta chains below, sequenced in a study of blood T cell repertoires in COVID-19. Repertoires were generated with immunoSEQ multiplex PCR, while TCRdb's copy carries only in-frame clones and drops some. Of 210,000 or so clones detected, more than 70% appear once; the ten largest clones hold around 4%. The sample taken for sequencing was PBMCs or T cells enriched from blood (not recorded which). The receptor source for this set is a man aged 25 to 40 with acute COVID-19.

The chain recombines TRBV5-4 with TRBJ2-5; D might be TRBD1 (5 bases). V shed 4 bases and J shed 5 bases, with 18 bases lying between them. Germline V gene data show CDR1 as SGHNT and CDR2 as YYREEE (reference sequence). CDR3 length: 15 residues. The CDR3 reads CASSRLSTEAETQYF. The CDR3, as DNA: TGTGCCAGCAGCCGGCTATCGACAGAGGCGGAGACCCAGTACTTC.

The chain has TRBV3-1 (or the pseudogene TRBV3-2) and TRBJ1-1; 7 bases agree with TRBD1. This CDR3 is 12 amino acids long. Per germline, CDR1 LGHDT and CDR2 YNNKEL (reference sequence). The trim removed 1 base at V and 11 bases at J, leaving 4 bases unmatched. The CDR3 reads CASSQAYRGAFF. CDR3 DNA: TGTGCCAGCAGCCAAGCCTACAGGGGCGCTTTCTTT.

This chain connects TRBV5-6 to TRBJ1-4; 7 nucleotides match TRBD1. J gave up 5 bases and V 5 bases, and 12 bases lay outside the gene matches. This CDR3 is built from 16 residues. Germline lookup yields CDR1 SGHDT and CDR2 YYEEEE. The DNA for the CDR3 is TGTGCCAGCAGTTATAACCCGGGACAGTTAAATGAAAAACTGTTTTTT. Protein: CASSYNPGQLNEKLFF. Supplemented by reference TRBV5-6 and TRBJ1-4, the full variable domain reads DAGVTQSPTHLIKTRGQQVTLRCSPKSGHDTVSWYQQALGQGPQFIFQYYEEEERQRGNFPDRFSGHQFPNYSSELNVNALLLGDSALYLCASSYNPGQLNEKLFFGSGTQLSVL.

This chain links TRBV9 with TRBJ1-4; 11 bases are shared with TRBD1. V gave up 3 bases and J gave up 9 bases; unmatched junction bases: 1. This CDR3 is 13 amino acids long. CDR1 is SGDLS, CDR2 YYNGEE, per germline. The CDR3 coding sequence is TGTGCCAGCAGCGAGGACAGGGGGCAAAAACTGTTTTTT. It translates to CASSEDRGQKLFF.

This chain uses TRBV5-1 with TRBJ2-2; possible D gene TRBD2, 5 bases. The CDR3 runs to 15 residues. Trimming pared 1 base from V and 5 bases from J, leaving 12 bases between. Germline V gives CDR1 SGHRS, CDR2 YFSETQ. The CDR3, as DNA: TGCGCCAGCAGCTTGAATCCGGGGATGACCGGGGAGCTGTTTTTT. Its translation: CASSLNPGMTGELFF. Looking up the rest from reference TRBV5-1 and TRBJ2-2 gives the full variable domain: KAGVTQTPRYLIKTRGQQVTLSCSPISGHRSVSWYQQTPGQGLQFLFEYFSETQRNKGNFPGRFSGRQFSNSRSEMNVSTLELGDSALYLCASSLNPGMTGELFFGEGSRLTVL.

V and J are TRBV5-6 and TRBJ2-2, with 9 bases identical to TRBD1. This CDR3 has 16 amino acids. Per germline, CDR1 SGHDT and CDR2 YYEEEE. J gave up 5 bases and V 3 bases, and 8 bases lay outside the gene matches. The CDR3 sequence: CASSSPGQGYTGELFF. The CDR3 nucleotides are TGTGCCAGCAGCTCCCCGGGACAGGGATATACCGGGGAGCTGTTTTTT.

V is TRBV7-2 and J is TRBJ1-6; D unresolved. Trimming removed 2 bases at V and 10 bases at J, with 9 bases between. The CDR3 is 13 amino acids. The germline V gene has CDR1 SGHTA and CDR2 FQGNSA. CDR3 in DNA: TGTGCCAGCAGCTTATATAGTCTGTCACCCCTCCACTTT. Protein sequence: CASSLYSLSPLHF.

This chain's CDR3 is CASSESSGGLAEAFF. DNA for the CDR3: TGCGCCAGCAGTGAATCGTCGGGGGGGTTAGCTGAAGCTTTCTTT. The rearrangement uses TRBV10-1 and TRBJ1-1; D possibly corresponds to TRBD1 (5 bases). V was clipped by 3 bases and J by 6 bases, with 17 bases between them. The germline V gene has CDR1 WNHNN and CDR2 SYGVQD (reference sequence). The CDR3 extends over 15 amino acids.

J is TRBJ2-1 and V is TRBV6-1, with D possibly TRBD1 on 6 matching bases. The CDR3 has 16 amino acids. V lost 4 bases to trimming and J lost 5 bases, with 18 bases between them. Germline-derived CDR1 and CDR2 are MNHNS and SASEGT. The CDR3 coding sequence is TGTGCCAGCAGTGTATTTTGGAGACAGGAGGACAATGAGCAGTTCTTC. Translation gives CASSVFWRQEDNEQFF.

The V call is TRBV24-1, the J call TRBJ2-1, with a possible D match to TRBD2 (7 bases). Germline V gives CDR1 KGHDR, CDR2 SFDVKD. V lost 5 bases to trimming and J lost 5 bases, with 12 bases between them. The CDR3 is 14 residues long. The CDR3 protein is CATSVAGANNEQFF. CDR3 in DNA: TGTGCCACCAGTGTGGCGGGGGCTAACAATGAGCAGTTCTTC.

The V gene is TRBV5-6, the J gene TRBJ2-7; D might be TRBD2 (5 bases). The CDR3 loop spans 13 amino acids. The germline gives CDR1 SGHDT, CDR2 YYEEEE. V was cut by 2 bases and J by 7 bases, with 13 bases left in between. Here the CDR3 reads CASSFLPGEEQYF. CDR3 bases: TGTGCCAGCAGCTTCCTCCCCGGGGAGGAGCAGTACTTC.

The chain couples TRBV6-5 to TRBJ2-7, with a weak D call TRBD1 (6 bases). V lost 6 bases and J 0 bases, leaving 15 bases between the germline ends. Germline values: CDR1 MNHEY, CDR2 SVGAGI. The CDR3 loop spans 15 amino acids. The CDR3: CASRGAEASSYEQYF. The CDR3 DNA is TGTGCCAGCAGGGGGGCGGAGGCCAGCTCCTACGAGCAGTACTTC.

The J gene is TRBJ2-3, the V gene TRBV11-2; 10 positions agree with TRBD2. Germline assignment: CDR1 SGHAT and CDR2 FQNNGV. This CDR3 region has 15 residues. The V and J ends lost 5 bases and 1 base, in that order; junction bases with no gene match: 3. As DNA, the CDR3 is TGTGCCAGCAGCGACCTAGCGGGGGGCACAGATACGCAGTATTTT. Translation gives CASSDLAGGTDTQYF.

The chain employs TRBV10-1 and TRBJ1-1; 7 bases match TRBD1. The V gene end was trimmed by 4 bases and the J gene end by 3 bases; junction bases not matched to a gene: 14. Germline CDR1 reads WNHNN; CDR2 reads SYGVQD (reference sequence). CDR3 length equals 17 residues. The CDR3 bases are TGCGCCAGCAGTGTTGCAGGGGGGATTATTAGGGACACTGAAGCTTTCTTT. Translated, it gives CASSVAGGIIRDTEAFF.

The chain joins TRBV3-1 (or the pseudogene TRBV3-2) to TRBJ2-2; 7 nucleotides agree with TRBD2. Germline assignment: CDR1 LGHDT and CDR2 YNNKEL (reference sequence). V was pared by 4 bases and J by 5 bases, with 13 bases of the junction left unmatched. CDR3 length: 17 amino acids. The CDR3 DNA reads TGTGCCAGCAGCCCCCAAGGGAGCGGGGTAAGGACCGGGGAGCTGTTTTTT. Its translation: CASSPQGSGVRTGELFF.

The chain has TRBV11-3 and TRBJ2-2; 8 bases fit TRBD1. Germline assignment: CDR1 SGHNT and CDR2 YENEEA. The CDR3 length is 13 residues. V trimming: 5 bases; J trimming: 11 bases; junction bases outside the gene matches: 7. The CDR3, as DNA: TGTGCCAGCAGCGAGACAGGGGCTCGCGAGCTGTTTTTT. It specifies CASSETGARELFF.

This rearrangement joins TRBV27 to TRBJ2-1; 11 nucleotides agree with TRBD2. V shed 7 bases, J shed 5 bases, and the junction held 10 bases outside the gene matches. Germline values: CDR1 MNHEY, CDR2 SMNVEV (reference sequence). The CDR3 contains 16 residues. The CDR3 DNA reads as TGTGCCAGCACCCATAGCGGGGGGGCGTCGGACAATGAGCAGTTCTTC. Its translation is CASTHSGGASDNEQFF.

This CDR3 is CAWNPDTGVFSQPQHF. DNA of the CDR3: TGTGCCTGGAACCCAGACACAGGGGTATTCAGTCAGCCCCAGCATTTT. V is TRBV30 and J is TRBJ1-5; 7 bases map to TRBD1. The trim removed 4 bases at V and 6 bases at J, leaving 15 bases unmatched. The CDR3 runs 16 residues. Germline lookup yields CDR1 GTSNPN and CDR2 SVGIG (reference sequence).

The V call is TRBV7-2, the J call TRBJ2-7; 14 positions match TRBD2. V dropped 1 base and J dropped 7; count of bases not matched to a gene: 9. Germline CDR1 and CDR2: SGHTA and FQGNSA. The CDR3 contains 17 residues. The CDR3 protein is CASSLVSTSGGATEQYF. As DNA, the CDR3 is TGTGCCAGCAGCTTAGTTTCGACTAGCGGGGGGGCGACGGAGCAGTACTTC. Full variable domain (missing parts from reference TRBV7-2 and TRBJ2-7): GAGVSQSPSNKVTEKGKDVELRCDPISGHTALYWYRQSLGQGLEFLIYFQGNSAPDKSGLPSDRFSAERTGGSVSTLTIQRTQQEDSAVYLCASSLVSTSGGATEQYFGPGTRLTVT.